Sequencing of this T cell receptor (beta chain) was carried out in a study of cytomegalovirus exposure and HLA in healthy donors (dated 2017 in TCRdb). With respect to the entire study: In an earlier analysis of approximately 500 of the donors, about 270 Gb of sequence data and some 120 million unique TCR beta sequences from approximately 180 million T cells were reported. In a later genetic analysis, genome-wide SNP genotypes for about three fifths of the roughly 670 donors were used, and that subset was treated as a discovery cohort. Every repertoire in the discovery cohort had been generated on one and the same sequencing platform. The genetic ancestry cluster associated with self-reported Caucasian donors included 81% of the 350 to 500 genotyped donors. The number of donors typed differed by locus, with about 629-630 for A, B, C, DRB1 and DQB1, 522 for DQA1, about 610 for DPA1, and around 460 for DPB1. An early release that covered some 630 HLA-typed donors contained approximately 300 gigabases of sequencing data and 85 million to 100 million unique TCR sequences. Across approximately 400 genotyped donors of the cohort, an average of approximately 240,000 unique TCR beta nucleotide sequences per donor were sequenced, and 15% to 20% of those sequences were non-productive. The T cell repertoires of around 670 subjects were profiled by immunosequencing and related to cytomegalovirus serostatus. In addition to the first cohort of approximately 650 subjects, a separate validation cohort of 120 different subjects was used. A later analysis re-analyzed previously published TCR beta repertoires from 660 or so donors and added high-resolution HLA genotyping to study TCR occurrence patterns. The study combined high-throughput TCR immunosequencing, statistical association of individual TCRs with disease status, and machine learning to predict cytomegalovirus infection status. An earlier analysis of approximately 580 of the donors used high-throughput TCR beta sequencing to judge whether each TCR beta V gene segment behaved as functional or pseudogenic. Alongside the repertoire data, information on donor age, sex, ethnicity and CMV serostatus was compiled. The aim of the study was to test whether cataloging public T cell receptors could identify signatures of past pathogen exposure. Rather than using new phenotypic data, the later analysis identified candidate immune exposures from TCR beta sequences and from how often those sequences occurred across donors. Because of strong linkage in the cohort, roughly five DR-DQ haplotypes were treated as single units for association and clustering. Both class I and class II loci were covered by HLA typing, at four-digit resolution.

Concerning this clone: What this receptor recognizes is not known. Per-nucleotide qualities are absent, and no much larger clonotype sits a single base away.

Study-wide conclusions, independent of this receptor: Some IMGT-functional V segments, including TRBV6-2 and TRBV6-3, could not be told apart with the 87-base-pair reads, so those segments were excluded. HLA typing was unavailable for some donors at each locus, so association tests used only the typed subset. The study gave a list of 150 to 200 TCR beta chains associated with cytomegalovirus. Only TCR beta chains were sequenced in this cohort, and the absence of alpha or paired-chain data limited detectable features. Across donors, most TCR sequences were observed very rarely, whereas some public TCRs were present in many individuals. Correlated functional status among segregating V segments might reflect linkage disequilibrium, but an unknown experimental factor could not be ruled out. According to a later analysis, parvovirus B19, influenza, CMV and Epstein-Barr virus appeared linked to several top co-occurrence clusters. Cytomegalovirus status was reported to be diagnosed by the classifier with high specificity and sensitivity in both the original and validation cohorts. A cluster of highly shared sequence variants was judged likely to represent a technical artifact of the sequencing pipeline. In a later analysis, TCR association rates were found to vary across HLA loci, with the most associated TCRs seen for DRB1 alleles and the fewest for HLA-C alleles. In vitro tests confirmed that a few of the cytomegalovirus-associated TCR beta chains recognize cytomegalovirus antigens. Specific HLA alleles were associated with around 18,000 TCR beta sequences at a false discovery rate of 0.05 in a later analysis. In an earlier analysis of several hundred of the donors, most TCR beta V segments were observed in productive rearrangements about 87% or about 30% of the time, broadly matching IMGT annotations. Because counts were too low, approximately 18 rarely observed V segments, including chromosome 9 orphons, were excluded from the earlier analysis of 587 of the donors. A later analysis found that HLA-associated TCR beta chains were more clonally expanded and had lower generation probabilities than equally common non-associated chains. Assigning TCR associations to individual alleles was difficult when HLA alleles, especially DR and DQ, strongly co-occurred. A further reported finding was that TCR beta sequences accurately predicted the HLA-A and HLA-B alleles for most subjects in the first cohort. A later genetic analysis associated a missense DCLRE1C variant with V-gene and J-gene trimming of TCR beta chains, and an independent cohort replicated the association. It was suggested by the authors that the approach could potentially be generalized to other disease states and immunological phenotypes. In a later analysis, most CMV-associated TCR beta chains were found to appear HLA-restricted, with HLA associations seemingly driven largely by CMV exposure. A later genetic analysis reported fewer N-insertions in productive TCRs among donors in an Asian-associated ancestry cluster than the approximately 670-donor mean. The presence/absence analyses assumed that sequencing depth was roughly uniform across donors, and that assumption may not be true. The only immune exposure information available for the cohort was CMV serostatus.

Library preparation employed the immunoSEQ multiplex PCR assay. A mixture of 60 forward primers for TCR Vbeta segments and 13 reverse primers for TCR Jbeta segments was used in the multiplex PCR. A multiplex PCR assay on genomic DNA amplified the CDR3 region of rearranged TCR beta genes. The amplified TCR beta libraries were sequenced on the Illumina HiSeq System as 87-base-pair reads. As for how the authors treated the data: Across the 670 or so repertoires, a later analysis counted approximately 75 million unique TCR beta chains, some 11 million of which were shared by at least two donors. Raw reads were error-corrected and collapsed into unique sequences with a nearest-neighbor algorithm that merged closely related sequences to remove PCR and sequencing errors. V, D and J gene segments were assigned by aligning CDR3 sequences to IMGT reference sequences. Each retained sequence needed at least a six-nucleotide match to both a V gene segment and a J gene segment. A rearrangement was called productive if the CDR3 had no stop codons and remained in frame with V and J, and every other rearrangement was called non-productive. CDR3 was defined according to IMGT convention as the region running from the second conserved V-encoded cysteine to the conserved J-encoded phenylalanine. The earlier analysis of a few hundred of the donors excluded any sequence lacking an unambiguous match to a single V gene segment. An earlier analysis of approximately 590 of the donors classified V segments as functional when productive rearrangements were above 56.7% and as segregating when the standard deviation between donors was above 5%. A statistical classification framework was developed to diagnose cytomegalovirus status using the catalog of TCR beta chain sequences. A later analysis assigned V and J genes by comparing TCR nucleotide sequences with IMGT/GENE-DB human TR gene sequences. In a later analysis, CDR3 sequences and most-parsimonious VDJ recombination scenarios were assigned using the TCRdist pipeline. A later analysis defined each TCR beta chain by its CDR3 amino acid sequence plus V-gene family, and excluded reads lacking a unique V-gene family. As a way to deal with suspected cross-contamination and a sequencing artifact, a later analysis dropped roughly 600 nucleotide sequences that were highly shared and had low generation probability. In a later analysis, a clonal expansion index was calculated for each public chain from normalized within-repertoire ranks of inferred template counts. In a later analysis, generation probabilities were computed with a VDJ recombination model fitted to out-of-frame rearrangements, and the resulting probabilities were checked against IGoR. Hypergeometric tests were used in a later analysis to score TCR-TCR, TCR-HLA and TCR-CMV co-occurrence, with a repertoire-size bias correction applied to the TCR pairs. In a later analysis, false discovery rates were estimated by permuting HLA or CMV assignments 20 times. In a later analysis, co-occurring TCRs were grouped with DBSCAN, and TCRdist sequence similarity was added when clustering was performed within HLA-allele-positive subsets. For co-occurrence clustering, repertoires with fewer than 30,000 or more than 120,000 public chains were excluded, along with about five repertoires with anomalous nucleotide sharing. The clones in this table, taken by TCRdb from immuneACCESS, are in-frame only. Not every clone is retained; where verified, under half of the shortfall comes from an unresolved V gene, and the cause of the rest is unknown. The V and J calls and clone size come from that table; D and trimming were worked out from the DNA. The sample yields 150,000 or so clones; 60% to 80% were counted once. Roughly 7.1% of the sample is taken by the ten largest.

The cohort consisted of approximately 690 healthy bone marrow donors. At the time of sampling, all cohort members were nominally healthy, though unrecorded immune exposures were likely present. The donor tested CMV seropositive and was one of the 289 seropositive cohort members. Every donor gave a peripheral blood sample, and the peripheral blood mononuclear cells from that sample were used for TCR beta sequencing. Genomic DNA extraction from the blood cell samples was performed with the Qiagen DNeasy Blood Extraction Kit. CDR1 SGHTA and CDR2 FQGTGA are derived from the germline V gene. At the junction V is shortened by 1 base and J by 5 bases; bases outside the gene matches: 8. The CDR3 has 16 amino acids, counting the end cysteine and phenylalanine. Only the CDR3 part of the read is kept: 48 bases, read in frame from the first base.

The material sequenced was PBMCs. This receptor was obtained from a woman aged 40 to 55 in good health and CMV-seropositive. The V and J segments used are TRBV7-3 and TRBJ2-7; 10 bases in between match TRBD2. The base sequence is TGTGCCAGCAGCTTAAAGCCTCTAGCGGGAGTAAACGAGCAGTACTTC. Its amino acids are CASSLKPLAGVNEQYF.